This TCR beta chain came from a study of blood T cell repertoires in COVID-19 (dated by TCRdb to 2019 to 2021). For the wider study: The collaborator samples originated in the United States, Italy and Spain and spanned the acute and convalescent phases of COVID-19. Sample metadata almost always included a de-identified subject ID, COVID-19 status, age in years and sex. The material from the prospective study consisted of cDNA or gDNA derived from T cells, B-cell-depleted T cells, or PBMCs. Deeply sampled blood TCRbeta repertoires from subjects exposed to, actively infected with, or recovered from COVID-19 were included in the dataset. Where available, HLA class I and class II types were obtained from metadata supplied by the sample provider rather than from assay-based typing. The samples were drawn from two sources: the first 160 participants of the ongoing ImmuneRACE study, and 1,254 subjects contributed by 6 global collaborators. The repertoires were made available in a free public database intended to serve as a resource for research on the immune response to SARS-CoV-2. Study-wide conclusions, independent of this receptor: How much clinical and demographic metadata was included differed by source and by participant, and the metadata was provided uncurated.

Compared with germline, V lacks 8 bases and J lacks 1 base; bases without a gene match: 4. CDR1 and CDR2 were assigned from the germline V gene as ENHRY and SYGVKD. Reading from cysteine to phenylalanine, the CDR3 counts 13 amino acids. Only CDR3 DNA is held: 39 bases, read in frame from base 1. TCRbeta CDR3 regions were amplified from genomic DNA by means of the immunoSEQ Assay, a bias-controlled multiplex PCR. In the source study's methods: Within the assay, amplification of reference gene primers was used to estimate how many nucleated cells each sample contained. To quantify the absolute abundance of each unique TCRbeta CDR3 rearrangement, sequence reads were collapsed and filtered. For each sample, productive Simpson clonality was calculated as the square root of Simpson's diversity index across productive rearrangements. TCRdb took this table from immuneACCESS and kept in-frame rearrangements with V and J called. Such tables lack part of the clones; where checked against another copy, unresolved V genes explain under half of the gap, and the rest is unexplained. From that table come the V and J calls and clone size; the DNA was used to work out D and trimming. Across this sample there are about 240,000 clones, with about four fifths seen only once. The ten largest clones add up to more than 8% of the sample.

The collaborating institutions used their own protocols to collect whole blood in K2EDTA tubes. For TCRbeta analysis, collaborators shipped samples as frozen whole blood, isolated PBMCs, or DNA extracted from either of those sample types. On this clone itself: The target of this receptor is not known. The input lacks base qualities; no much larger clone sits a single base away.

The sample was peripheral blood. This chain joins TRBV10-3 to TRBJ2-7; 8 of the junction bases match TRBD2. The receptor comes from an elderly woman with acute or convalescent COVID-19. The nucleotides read TGTGCCATCCGGGAGGGGGTATCCTACGAGCAGTACTTC. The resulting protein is CAIREGVSYEQYF.